The 20 T cell receptor beta chains listed next were all sequenced from one sample in a study of CD8+ T cells in alopecia areata. The pooled cutaneous lymph node cells were sorted using several markers (CD4, CD8alpha, NKG2D, NKG2ACE and others). Extraction and reverse transcription of RNA yielded cDNA as the sequencing template. Generated by immunoSEQ multiplex PCR, the TCRdb table keeps only in-frame clones and is missing some. The sample was found to contain about 270,000 clones, and every one recurs. Material for sequencing was CD4+ T cells sorted from a lymph node. Receptors originate from a C3H/HeJ mouse with alopecia areata. The strain is characterized by the MHC haplotype H2-k.

Concerning this clone itself: Gene names are mouse gene names. The read halts 3 residues ahead of the CDR3 end, with the missing end drawn from the germline J gene. The chain carries TRBV1 and TRBJ1-6; 8 bases line up with TRBD1. TRBJ1-6 is given ORF status, its function remaining uncertain. The J segment lost 7 bases and the V segment lost 5 bases, leaving 4 bases of the junction unmatched. Germline V gives CDR1 NSQYPW, CDR2 LRSPGD (reference sequence). The CDR3 runs 14 residues. The CDR3 bases that were read are TGCACCTGCAGTTCCCGGGACAGGAATTCGCCC. It codes for CTCSSRDRNSP. The whole CDR3 sequence is CTCSSRDRNSPLYF.

As regards this clone: Mouse germline and gene names are used. With the read ending 4 residues before the CDR3 end, the germline J gene is used to fill in that end. The chain combines TRBV5 with TRBJ2-1; 10 bases agree with TRBD1. The CDR3 spans 15 residues. The germline V gene has CDR1 LGHNA and CDR2 YNLKQL (reference sequence). V lost 1 base and J lost 6; bases outside the gene matches: 3. The sequenced part of the CDR3 DNA is TGTGCCAGCAGCCAAGGACAGGGGGCGCTTGCT. It yields the protein CASSQGQGALA. From start to end, the CDR3 is CASSQGQGALAEQFF.

Of note for this clone: Mouse names are used for the genes. Coverage ceases 4 residues before the CDR3 finishes, and the germline J gene fills in the end. The J gene is TRBJ1-1, the V gene TRBV5, with TRBD1 identical over 9 bases. Germline values: CDR1 LGHNA, CDR2 YNLKQL (reference sequence). The V segment lost 3 bases and the J segment 4 bases; nucleotides outside the gene matches: 3. The CDR3 is made up of 14 amino acids. CDR3 in amino acids: CASSHRQGGTEVFF. CDR3 DNA (partial): TGTGCCAGCAGCCATCGACAGGGGGGCACA.

As regards this clone: Genes and germline come from the mouse. The read halts 4 residues ahead of the CDR3 end, with the missing end drawn from the germline J gene. This rearrangement joins TRBV5 to TRBJ2-5; possibly TRBD1 for D (6 bases). Germline assignment: CDR1 LGHNA and CDR2 YNLKQL (reference sequence). The CDR3 spans 14 residues. The sequenced part of the CDR3 DNA is TGTGCCAGCAGCCAAGATGGAGGGGGAGAC. Amino acid sequence: CASSQDGGGD. The full CDR3 protein reads CASSQDGGGDTQYF.

In its sample, this clone was seen a few times. These gene names are mouse names. CDR3 region: CASSTRHTNTEVFF. The DNA read from the CDR3 is TGTGCCAGCAGTACTCGACACACAAACACA. The V and J genes are TRBV19 and TRBJ1-1, with D uncertain. The CDR3 end lies 4 residues beyond the end of the read and is filled in from the germline J gene. The ends were cut back, 3 bases at V and 0 bases at J, with 9 bases in the middle. This CDR3 contains 14 residues. Germline CDR1 is FNHDT and CDR2 is SITEND (reference sequence). Together with reference TRBV19 and TRBJ1-1, the CDR3 gives the full variable domain: GGIITQTPKFLIGQEGQKLTLKCQQNFNHDTMYWYRQDSGKGLRLIYYSITENDLQKGDLSEGYDASREKKSSFSLTVTSAQKNEMAVFLCASSTRHTNTEVFFGKGTRLTVV.

On this clone: The gene symbols are mouse symbols. Read data end 4 residues before the CDR3 end; the end is taken from the germline J gene. V usage is TRBV1 and J usage is TRBJ1-1; a weak D match, TRBD1 (5 bases). Germline loops: CDR1 NSQYPW, CDR2 LRSPGD (reference sequence). V was cut by 1 base and J by 4 bases, with 10 bases left in between. The CDR3 spans 14 residues. The CDR3 here is CTCSAGREGTEVFF. The DNA read from the CDR3 is TGCACCTGCAGTGCAGGCAGGGAGGGCACA. Using reference TRBV1 and TRBJ1-1 for the parts outside the CDR3, the full variable domain is VTLLEQNPRWRLVPRGQAVNLRCILKNSQYPWMSWYQQDLQKQLQWLFTLRSPGDKEVKSLPGADYLATRVTDTELRLQVANMSQGRTLYCTCSAGREGTEVFFGKGTRLTVV.

As for this clone: Gene names are the mouse ones. The read falls 4 residues short of the CDR3 end, and the missing part is taken from the germline J gene. The V gene is TRBV13-2, the J gene TRBJ2-7; 9 nucleotides line up with TRBD2. The CDR3 consists of 14 residues. The V gene's germline CDR1 is NNHNN and CDR2 SYGAGS (reference sequence). The CDR3 bases that were read are TGTGCCAGCGGTGCCACTGGGGGGTCATAT. It specifies CASGATGGSY. In full, the CDR3 reads CASGATGGSYEQYF.

Only a few counts were recorded for this clone. The gene symbols are mouse symbols. The observed sequence ends 4 residues before the CDR3 terminus, with the missing tail filled in from the germline J gene. Other DNA sequences in this sample translate to the same CDR3. The V call is TRBV5, the J call TRBJ2-3, with 8 positions matching TRBD2. J was trimmed by 0 bases and V by 1 base; bases with no gene match: 3. This CDR3 contains 16 residues. Germline V lookup: CDR1 LGHNA, CDR2 YNLKQL (reference sequence). The CDR3 bases that were read are TGTGCCAGCAGCCAAGGACTGGGGACTAGTGCAGAA. Translation: CASSQGLGTSAE. The CDR3 in full is CASSQGLGTSAETLYF.

About this clone itself: Mouse germline and gene names are used. From the germline J gene comes the end of the CDR3, since the read stops 4 residues before it. J is TRBJ2-2 and V is TRBV13-2; D unclear. This CDR3 comprises 14 residues. V lost 1 base and J lost 2, with 6 bases in between. Looked up from germline, CDR1 is NNHNN and CDR2 is SYGAGS (reference sequence). CDR3 in amino acids: CASGDSRNTGQLYF. Incomplete CDR3 DNA: TGTGCCAGCGGTGATTCGAGGAACACCGGG.

This clone was counted a few times. Genes and germline come from the mouse. From the germline J gene comes the end of the CDR3, since the read stops 4 residues before it. Other DNA sequences within the sample encode an identical CDR3. The V gene is TRBV13-1, the J gene TRBJ1-1, with a weak D call TRBD1 (6 bases). Trimming took off 5 bases at V and 0 bases at J, with 8 bases between the two ends. The CDR3 runs to 13 residues. CDR1 and CDR2 from the germline V gene are NSHNY and SYGAGN. The sequenced part of the CDR3 DNA is TGTGCCAGCAGACGACAGGCAAACACA. It specifies CASRRQANT. The CDR3, in full, reads CASRRQANTEVFF.

A remark on this clone: Germline and genes here are mouse. With the read ending 4 residues before the CDR3 end, the germline J gene is used to fill in that end. This CDR3 is also generated by other DNA sequences in the sample. The chain employs TRBV13-2 and TRBJ2-3, with 7 bases fitting TRBD1. Losses at the gene ends were 5 bases for V and 1 base for J; bases not matched to a gene: 4. This CDR3 has 14 residues. CDR1 and CDR2 from the germline V gene are NNHNN and SYGAGS (reference sequence). CDR3 sequence reads: CASGNRGGAETLYF. The CDR3 DNA, read in part, is TGTGCCAGCGGGAACAGGGGCGGTGCAGAA.

This clone has only a few counts. All gene names here are mouse names. The read ends 4 residues before the CDR3 terminus; that terminus is restored from the germline J gene. Other DNA sequences of this sample code for an identical CDR3. V is TRBV31 and J is TRBJ2-1, with 8 bases that match TRBD2. CDR3 length: 13 residues. CDR1 is GKSSPN and CDR2 is SITVG in the germline V gene. V lost 5 bases and J lost 1; bases outside the gene matches: 1. The DNA read from the CDR3 is TGTGCCTGGGCTGGGGGGAACTATGCT. The encoded protein is CAWAGGNYA. The whole CDR3 is CAWAGGNYAEQFF.

This clone was counted at least ten times. Genes and germline are mouse. The read stops 4 residues short of the end of the CDR3; the missing end is completed from the germline J gene. This rearrangement joins TRBV1 to TRBJ2-1; no clear D gene. The CDR3 totals 15 residues. Trimming took off 0 bases at V and 1 base at J, with 7 bases between the two ends. Germline-derived CDR1 and CDR2 are NSQYPW and LRSPGD (reference sequence). CDR3 protein: CTCSADYKNYAEQFF. Incomplete CDR3 DNA: TGCACCTGCAGTGCAGACTACAAAAACTATGCT.

Of note for this clone: Here the gene names and germline are mouse. The read is 4 residues too short to cover the CDR3 end, so that end is filled in from the germline J gene. V is TRBV13-1 and J is TRBJ2-1; 10 bases are shared with TRBD2. J was trimmed by 0 bases and V by 6 bases; bases with no gene match: 3. The germline V gene has CDR1 NSHNY and CDR2 SYGAGN. CDR3 size: 15 residues. The CDR3 DNA, read in part, is TGTGCCAGCACCCGGGACTGGGGTAACTATGCT. It is translated as CASTRDWGNYA. The full-length CDR3 reads as CASTRDWGNYAEQFF.

A few counts support this clone. These gene names are mouse names. The CDR3 is cut off 4 residues early in the read; its end comes from the germline J gene. The V gene is TRBV16, the J gene TRBJ2-5; 8 bases match TRBD2. Germline lookup yields CDR1 SGHSA and CDR2 FRNQAP. V gave up 1 base and J gave up 0 bases; unmatched junction bases: 15. The CDR3 has 20 residues. CDR3 loop: CASSLAGGPSYTFNQDTQYF. CDR3 DNA (partial): TGTGCAAGCAGCTTAGCGGGGGGGCCCTCTTACACCTTTAACCAAGAC.

This clone was seen a few times. Gene names and germline match the mouse. The sample has other DNA sequences that encode this CDR3 too. CDR3 loop: CASSPTGRAEQFF. Incomplete CDR3 DNA: TGTGCCAGCAGTCCTACAGGGAGGGCT. The chain carries TRBV19 and TRBJ2-1, with D possibly matching TRBD1 (6 bases). The sequenced fragment ends 4 residues before the CDR3 boundary, so the rest is inferred from the germline J gene. The CDR3 spans 13 residues. Germline V gene sequence: CDR1 FNHDT, CDR2 SITEND (reference sequence).

This clone was seen only a few times. Gene names denote mouse genes. CDR3 bases read: TGTGCCAGCGGTGATGCACGGGTTGGGCAAGAC. This gives the protein CASGDARVGQD. The whole CDR3 region reads CASGDARVGQDTQYF. The V and J genes are TRBV13-2 and TRBJ2-5, with no clear D. The sequenced fragment ends 4 residues before the CDR3 boundary, so the rest is inferred from the germline J gene. The CDR3 runs to 15 residues. Germline CDR1 NNHNN, CDR2 SYGAGS (reference sequence). With 0 bases removed from V and 3 bases from J, the gap between germline ends came to 11 bases.

This clone was counted only a few times. The listed genes are named as in mouse. The read ends 4 residues early relative to the CDR3; the germline J gene fills the gap. This same CDR3 is encoded by further DNA sequences in the sample. The chain combines TRBV5 with TRBJ2-7; 10 nucleotides align to TRBD2. Trimming removed 0 bases from V and 2 bases from J; junction bases left unmatched: 1. The CDR3 runs to 15 residues. Per germline, CDR1 LGHNA and CDR2 YNLKQL (reference sequence). The sequenced CDR3 bases are TGTGCCAGCAGCCAAGATGGGACTGGGGCCTAT. Translating gives CASSQDGTGAY. The full-length CDR3 reads as CASSQDGTGAYEQYF.

The sample holds a few counts of this clone. The genes and germline here are from mouse. This CDR3 is CASSQGPDTGQLYF. The sequenced CDR3 bases are TGTGCCAGCAGCCAGGGGCCCGACACCGGG. The rearrangement joins TRBV5 to TRBJ2-2; the D gene could be TRBD1 or TRBD2 (5 bases each). The read ends 4 residues early relative to the CDR3; the germline J gene fills the gap. Trimming cost V 3 bases and J 3 bases, with 8 bases left between them. CDR1 is LGHNA, CDR2 YNLKQL, per germline (reference sequence). This CDR3 contains 14 residues.

This clone turned up a few times. Gene names refer to mouse genes. The CDR3 end is not reached by the read, which stops 4 residues before it; the germline J gene fills it in. This chain links TRBV19 with TRBJ2-5; 11 bases agree with TRBD2. Germline-derived CDR1 and CDR2 are FNHDT and SITEND (reference sequence). CDR3 length: 14 residues. CDR3 bases read: TGTGCCAGCAAGGACTGGGGGGCCTCAGAC. This encodes CASKDWGASD. The entire CDR3 is CASKDWGASDTQYF.